Listed here is a single T cell receptor (beta chain). This clone was counted many times. The clone's antigen remains unknown. Base qualities are not recorded, but no much larger clone differs from it by a single base. The donors were healthy, HIV-negative adults who had no recently reported acute infections or vaccinations. All donors were Caucasian adults living in Nashville, Tennessee, USA. CD4+ T cells were enriched by magnetic negative selection, after which naive cells were positively selected on CD45RA and the negative fraction was taken as the memory subset. After blood collection by leukapheresis, PBMCs were isolated using Ficoll-Histopaque density gradient centrifugation and then cryopreserved in the vapor phase of liquid nitrogen. Analytical flow cytometry was used to check the purity and quantity of each magnetically sorted T cell population. Each sorted fraction had its genomic DNA isolated and then quantified by UV absorbance on a Nanodrop 2000c.

V was cut back by 6 bases and J by 3 bases, leaving a gap of 8 bases between them. The CDR3 sequence holds 11 residues, the cysteine and phenylalanine included. Just CDR3 DNA is preserved here, 33 bases in frame from base 1. The germline V gene supplies CDR1 SQVTM and CDR2 ANQGSEA. TCR CDR3 regions were amplified from genomic DNA by multiplex PCR using the deep immunoSEQ assay. Extracted genomic DNA from each cell subset was distributed evenly across all wells of several immunoSEQ 96-well plates, and each plate was treated as a replicate. For sorted subsets, about 200 ng genomic DNA, equal to 30,000 or so T cell genomes, was loaded into each replicate PCR. Purified libraries were measured with a Qubit 3.0 fluorometer, size-checked on a Bioanalyzer 2100, and measured again with the KAPA Library Quantification kit. Every immunoSEQ 96-well plate was sequenced on a dedicated single-read 150-cycle Illumina NextSeq 550 flow cell. The published analysis was carried out like this. Because the immunoSEQ output included only junctional sequences and no quality scores, the filtering could not be the same as the filtering used for full-length reads. To assign V/J genes and CDR3, sequences were annotated using PyIR, a Python wrapper for IgBLAST v1.9, with IMGT germline references. Reads were filtered out if the reads had weak V/J assignments (E-value above 1e-6), no CDR3, stop codons, out-of-frame junctions, or ambiguous translated residues. V3J clonotypes were defined by identical inferred V gene, J gene, and CDR3 amino acid sequence. Percentage overlap between repertoires was calculated by dividing the number of shared unique clonotypes by the size of the smaller repertoire. Repertoire richness was assessed with RTK rarefaction, the Chao1 estimator, and Recon v2.1 estimates of unobserved clonotypes. Generation probabilities for all TCRbeta clonotypes obtained by the gDNA method from four donors were computed using OLGA. TCRdb took over this immuneACCESS table, retaining in-frame rearrangements with V and J assigned. Such tables are incomplete; in checked studies, under half of the missing clones stem from an unresolved V gene, and the remainder is unexplained. The V and J calls and clone size come from that table; D and trimming were worked out from the DNA. The sample table contains 950,000 to 1,100,000 clones; only one count was recorded for roughly 80% of them. The ten largest clones capture less than 1.5% of the sample.

This entry belongs to a study of shared clonotypes between healthy human individuals (dated by TCRdb to the early 2020s). Looking at the study overall: The cohort included a few men and a couple of women between 18 and 49 years of age. For each donor, CD4 naive and CD4 memory were each run on three plates, CD8 naive on two plates, and CD8 memory on one plate. To estimate repertoire size and how much clonotypes are shared between individuals, the study performed deep sequencing of blood TCR repertoires from about 5 healthy adults. To increase sequencing depth and limit assay-specific biases, TCR repertoire library preparation and sequencing were carried out by different laboratories using diverse techniques. Leukapheresis yielded between about 0.85 and 10 billion PBMCs per donor. The investigation overall reported the following: Compared with non-shared clonotypes, the clonotypes found in all four sorted-subset donors had higher generation probabilities. Because the study included a small number of donors, the genetic and exposure-history diversity represented was limited. Pairwise subsampling indicated that sequencing depth was expected to affect the degree of clonotype sharing among donors. Even with the large sequencing depth, rarefaction of the sorted-subset datasets indicated that sequencing was incomplete. Estimated clonotype richness was generally larger for naive than for memory subsets. Sampling was limited to blood, and TCR repertoires in tissue likely differ from TCR repertoires in blood. About 4.5% of naive CD4, around 3.6% of naive CD8, roughly 2.5% of memory CD4, and approximately 0.39% of memory CD8 clonotypes were shared across a few donors.

The receptor was derived from a man between 18 and 35 years old in good health. Sequenced input: memory CD4+ T cells sorted from blood. Interpreted using the paper, the cell subset or site label stands for: CD45RA-negative fraction. This sequence uses TRBV29-1 and TRBJ1-1, with no confidently assigned D gene. The CDR3 region has the sequence CSVKTYTEAFF. The DNA sequence follows: TGCAGCGTCAAAACATACACTGAAGCTTTCTTT.